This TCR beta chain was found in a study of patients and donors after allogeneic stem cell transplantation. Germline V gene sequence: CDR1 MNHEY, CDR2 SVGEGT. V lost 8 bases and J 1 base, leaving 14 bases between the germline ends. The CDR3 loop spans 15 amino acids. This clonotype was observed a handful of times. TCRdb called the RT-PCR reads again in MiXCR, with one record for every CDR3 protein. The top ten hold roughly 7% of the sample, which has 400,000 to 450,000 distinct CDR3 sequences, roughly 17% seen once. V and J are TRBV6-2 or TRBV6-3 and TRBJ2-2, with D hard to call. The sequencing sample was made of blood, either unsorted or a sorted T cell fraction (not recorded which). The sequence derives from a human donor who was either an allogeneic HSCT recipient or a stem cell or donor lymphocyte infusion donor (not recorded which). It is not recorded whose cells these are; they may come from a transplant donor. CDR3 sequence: CASSIQGRNTGELFF. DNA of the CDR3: TGTGCCAGCTCTATCCAAGGCAGGAACACCGGGGAGCTGTTTTTT.